This T cell receptor beta chain was documented in a study of blood T cell repertoires in COVID-19. At the level of the study: Acute and convalescent COVID-19 samples came from the United States, Italy and Spain.

The V segment lost 4 bases and the J segment 0 bases; nucleotides outside the gene matches: 11. Germline V gene lookup returns CDR1 LGHNA and CDR2 YSLEER. The CDR3 consists of 17 residues. Sequencing used immunoSEQ multiplex PCR; TCRdb keeps in-frame clones, though not all of them. The data show around 330,000 clones, 88% seen once. The clonotype was recovered from a woman aged 45-59 years with active or convalescent COVID-19. The sequencing sample was made of peripheral blood. The gene calls are TRBV4-3 and TRBJ1-1; 7 nucleotides match TRBD1. CDR3 residues: CASSLGRDSRMNTEAFF. The CDR3 bases are TGCGCCAGCAGCCTCGGCCGGGACAGTCGGATGAACACTGAAGCTTTCTTT.